The 18 T cell receptor beta chains listed next were all sequenced from one sample in a study of T-cell memory formation after mild COVID-19. TCRdb re-called the 5' RACE reads through MiXCR, storing one row per CDR3 protein. The repertoire has about 430,000 distinct CDR3 sequences, approximately 25% of them found once; the top ten carry around 9.5%. The sample comprised PBMCs or a T cell subset sorted from them (not recorded which). The origin of the receptors is an adult woman who had mild COVID-19 (a few samples of this study predate the infection). Cell type and time point are not known.

The rearrangement uses TRBV30 and TRBJ2-6; no definite D call. This CDR3 is built from 17 residues. V was cut by 3 bases and J by 2 bases, with 17 bases left in between. Germline CDR1 reads GTSNPN; CDR2 reads SVGIG (reference sequence). The CDR3 coding sequence is TGTGCCTGGAGCGGTATGAGGACGGTTCCTGGGGCCAACGTCCTGACTTTC. Its protein is CAWSGMRTVPGANVLTF.

The J gene is TRBJ2-2, the V gene TRBV20-1; 8 positions match TRBD1. Germline lookup yields CDR1 DFQATT and CDR2 SNEGSKA (reference sequence). The CDR3 is made up of 15 amino acids. Trimming cost V 6 bases and J 5 bases; bases outside gene matches: 11. The CDR3 protein is CSARTGLQLTGELFF. The CDR3 nucleotides are TGCAGTGCCCGGACAGGGTTGCAACTGACCGGGGAGCTGTTTTTT.

This clonotype came up a few times. V and J are TRBV11-2 and TRBJ2-2; 7 nucleotides agree with TRBD2. J lost 0 bases, V lost 6 bases, and 1 base had no gene match. The CDR3 is made up of 14 amino acids. CDR1 SGHAT and CDR2 FQNNGV come from the germline V gene. This chain's CDR3 is CASRREPNTGELFF. As DNA, the CDR3 is TGTGCCAGCAGGCGGGAGCCGAACACCGGGGAGCTGTTTTTT.

This clonotype was detected a few times. The chain is built from TRBV5-1 and TRBJ2-5; D is undetermined. CDR3 size: 13 residues. Germline values: CDR1 SGHRS, CDR2 YFSETQ. V lost 2 bases and J lost 5, with 10 bases in between. CDR3: CASSFAPQETQYF. CDR3 nucleotides: TGCGCCAGCAGCTTTGCCCCCCAGGAGACCCAGTACTTC. The variable domain in full, completed from reference TRBV5-1 and TRBJ2-5, reads KAGVTQTPRYLIKTRGQQVTLSCSPISGHRSVSWYQQTPGQGLQFLFEYFSETQRNKGNFPGRFSGRQFSNSRSEMNVSTLELGDSALYLCASSFAPQETQYFGPGTRLLVL.

The chain has TRBV5-6 and TRBJ2-1, with D perhaps being TRBD1 or TRBD2 (6 bases each). CDR1 and CDR2 from the germline V gene are SGHDT and YYEEEE. This CDR3 has 16 amino acids. Trimming took off 4 bases at V and 4 bases at J, with 18 bases between the two ends. This CDR3 is CASSPDGGPHYNEQFF. The CDR3 coding sequence is TGTGCCAGCAGCCCGGATGGGGGGCCACATTACAATGAGCAGTTCTTC.

This clonotype was seen a handful of times. This chain links TRBV24-1 with TRBJ2-1; 10 positions match TRBD2. Trimming removed 5 bases from V and 0 bases from J; junction bases left unmatched: 3. Germline V gives CDR1 KGHDR, CDR2 SFDVKD. The CDR3 spans 16 residues. The CDR3 sequence: CATSGAGGSSYNEQFF. As DNA, the CDR3 is TGTGCCACCAGTGGAGCGGGGGGGAGCTCCTACAATGAGCAGTTCTTC.

The chain joins TRBV9 to TRBJ2-3; 10 bases align to TRBD2. The germline V gene has CDR1 SGDLS and CDR2 YYNGEE. CDR3 size: 17 residues. Trimming took 0 bases from V and 2 from J; bases not matched to a gene: 6. CDR3 DNA: TGTGCCAGCAGCGTAGAAGGAGCGGGGGGGCCCACAGATACGCAGTATTTT. Translated: CASSVEGAGGPTDTQYF.

In this sample, this clonotype turned up a few times. The rearrangement links TRBV30 to TRBJ1-2; the D is unclear. This CDR3 spans 15 amino acids. V shed 0 bases and J shed 7 bases, with 18 bases lying between them. Germline values: CDR1 GTSNPN, CDR2 SVGIG (reference sequence). This CDR3 is CAWSVLRSGPGGYTF. The CDR3 DNA reads TGTGCCTGGAGTGTACTGCGTTCAGGACCTGGTGGCTACACCTTC.

In this sample, this clonotype turned up once. CDR3 DNA: TGTGCCACCAGCAGAGACAGGGGCTACTACGAGCAGTACTTC. Protein sequence: CATSRDRGYYEQYF. V usage is TRBV15 and J usage is TRBJ2-7, with TRBD1 as a possible D gene (6 bases). The CDR3 spans 14 residues. Germline loops: CDR1 LNHNV, CDR2 YYDKDF (reference sequence). V shed 0 bases and J shed 3 bases, with 9 bases lying between them.

The table lists this clonotype with a few counts. The chain couples TRBV5-5 to TRBJ2-5; no clear D. Germline V gene sequence: CDR1 SGHKS, CDR2 YYEKEE (reference sequence). V shed 4 bases and J shed 3 bases, with 7 bases lying between them. CDR3 size: 12 residues. For the CDR3, the DNA is TGTGCCAGCAGCCGAAGGGAAGAGACCCAGTACTTC. This gives the protein CASSRREETQYF.

This clonotype has only a few counts. This sequence joins TRBV4-1 and TRBJ2-7, with 8 bases that match TRBD2. This CDR3 has 17 amino acids. Germline CDR1 and CDR2: MGHRA and YSYEKL. V was pared by 3 bases and J by 5 bases, with 15 bases of the junction left unmatched. The CDR3 here is CASSHGTEGLDFDEQYF. The CDR3 DNA is TGCGCCAGCAGCCACGGGACCGAGGGACTAGATTTCGACGAGCAGTACTTC.

This clonotype appeared a single time. CDR3 DNA sequence: TGTGCCAGCAGTTTAGGTCGCGGGGCGAGCACAGATACGCAGTATTTT. Protein product: CASSLGRGASTDTQYF. The rearrangement joins TRBV12-3 or TRBV12-4 to TRBJ2-3, with D possibly matching TRBD2 (6 bases). V lost 1 base, J lost 0 bases, and 11 bases lay in between. The CDR3 is made up of 16 amino acids.

The chain combines TRBV7-9 with TRBJ1-2, with D maybe TRBD1 (6 bases). The germline gives CDR1 SEHNR, CDR2 FQNEAQ (reference sequence). The CDR3 runs 20 residues. Trimming cost V 3 bases and J 3 bases, with 29 bases left between them. The CDR3 loop reads CASSLRTSGARYFNYYGYTF. In nucleotides, the CDR3 is TGTGCCAGCAGCTTGAGGACCTCAGGGGCGCGCTATTTTAACTACTATGGCTACACCTTC.

This clonotype was seen a few times. V and J are TRBV11-3 and TRBJ2-1; D not certain. In germline, CDR1 is SGHNT, CDR2 YENEEA. The CDR3 has 15 residues. V dropped 1 base and J dropped 3 bases, with 10 bases sitting between them. The CDR3 spells CASSLVVLGYNEQFF. For the CDR3, the DNA is TGTGCCAGCAGCTTAGTGGTGTTAGGCTACAATGAGCAGTTCTTC.

DNA of the CDR3: TGTGCCAGCAGCTTGGCTGAAGGTTTCTATGGCTACACCTTC. Residues: CASSLAEGFYGYTF. This rearrangement joins TRBV5-5 to TRBJ1-2, with D unresolved. The CDR3 has 14 amino acids. Germline CDR1 is SGHKS and CDR2 is YYEKEE (reference sequence). V lost 0 bases and J lost 4, with 10 bases in between.

The gene calls are TRBV7-6 and TRBJ1-3; TRBD1 matches at 7 bases. Losses at the gene ends were 5 bases for V and 0 bases for J; bases not matched to a gene: 4. CDR3 size: 15 residues. Germline values: CDR1 SGHVS, CDR2 FNYEAQ. The CDR3 loop is CASSADRASGNTIYF. The CDR3, as DNA: TGTGCCAGCAGCGCCGACAGGGCCTCTGGAAACACCATATATTTT. Looking up the rest from reference TRBV7-6 and TRBJ1-3 gives the full variable domain: GAGVSQSPRYKVTKRGQDVALRCDPISGHVSLYWYRQALGQGPEFLTYFNYEAQQDKSGLPNDRFSAERPEGSISTLTIQRTEQRDSAMYRCASSADRASGNTIYFGEGSWLTVV.

The chain is built from TRBV24-1 and TRBJ2-4; weak D call: TRBD2 (5 bases). CDR1 is KGHDR and CDR2 is SFDVKD in the germline V gene. V lost 4 bases to trimming and J lost 8 bases, with 23 bases between them. The CDR3 is made up of 17 amino acids. DNA for the CDR3: TGTGCCACCAGTGACTTTCGTATCATTTTGACGGAGGACATTCAGTACTTC. This codes for CATSDFRIILTEDIQYF.

This clonotype was picked up a small number of times. The rearrangement joins TRBV7-9 to TRBJ1-1; tentatively, D is TRBD1 (5 bases). The CDR3 has 14 residues. CDR1 and CDR2 (germline): SEHNR, FQNEAQ (reference sequence). V lost 6 bases and J lost 3, with 14 bases in between. DNA for the CDR3: TGTGCCAGCAGTCCGCCCTGGGGGGACACTGAAGCTTTCTTT. Translating gives CASSPPWGDTEAFF.